The next 22 T cell receptor beta chains were all read from a single sample in a study of CD8+CD57+ T cells in acquired aplastic anemia. Using genomic DNA as the template, TCR beta VDJ and CDR3 profiling was carried out. From the reads, TCRdb called clonotypes with MiXCR, one entry per CDR3 protein. This sample yields some 200,000 distinct CDR3 sequences, of which 60% to 65% are seen a single time; approximately 32% belongs to the top ten. The specimen sequenced was sorted CD4+, CD8+, or CD8+CD57+ T cells (not recorded which) from PBMCs. These receptors all come from a human donor in good health.

With respect to this clonotype: Mismatch with germline at one junction end may stem from a read error. This chain links TRBV5-1 with TRBJ1-6; no firm D call. Germline CDR1 and CDR2: SGHRS and YFSETQ. The CDR3 has 17 amino acids. The CDR3 loop reads CASTTSGLSSYTSPLDF. CDR3 sequence (DNA): TGCGCCAGCACCACGTCCGGGTTGAGCTCCTATACTTCACCCCTCGACTTT.

This clonotype was detected ten times or more. The V call is TRBV19, the J call TRBJ1-2; the D gene is possibly TRBD1 (5 bases). The V end lost 7 bases, the J end lost 5 bases, and 20 bases lay between the germline ends. This CDR3 is built from 15 residues. Germline V gene lookup returns CDR1 LNHDA and CDR2 SQIVND (reference sequence). CDR3 residues: CASTPEGNPSYGYTF. The CDR3 nucleotides read TGTGCCAGTACCCCGGAGGGGAATCCCTCATATGGCTACACCTTC.

The chain joins TRBV2 to TRBJ1-1; the D gene is possibly TRBD1 (5 bases). Germline V CDR1 and CDR2: SNHLY, FYNNEI. The CDR3 is 15 amino acids. V lost 2 bases, J lost 1 base, and 11 bases lay in between. The chain's CDR3 is CASSETGRQNTEAFF. Here the CDR3 DNA reads TGTGCCAGCAGTGAAACGGGACGGCAGAACACTGAAGCTTTCTTT.

This clonotype occurred once. This chain connects TRBV7-3 to TRBJ2-7, with D possibly matching TRBD1 (6 bases). Trimming removed 5 bases from V and 4 bases from J, with 12 bases in between. The CDR3 loop spans 13 amino acids. CDR1 SGHTA and CDR2 FQGTGA come from the germline V gene. The CDR3 sequence is CASSDTQGYEQYF. CDR3 sequence (DNA): TGTGCCAGCAGCGACACACAGGGTTACGAGCAGTACTTC.

In the case of this clonotype: An end of the junction differs from the germline gene, which may be a read error. This chain joins TRBV6-5 and TRBJ2-5; 7 bases are a match to TRBD1. CDR1 and CDR2 from the germline V gene are MNHEY and SVGAGI. The CDR3 totals 10 residues. The CDR3 DNA reads TGTGCCAGCAGCTCGACAGGGATTTCATTC. It translates to CASSSTGISF.

V and J are TRBV19 and TRBJ1-1; D is possibly TRBD1 (5 bases). Trimming took 4 bases from V and 3 from J, leaving 24 bases between them. This CDR3 is built from 18 residues. Germline V gene data show CDR1 as LNHDA and CDR2 as SQIVND (reference sequence). CDR3 amino acids: CASSNPTLAGSSDTEAFF. The CDR3 DNA reads TGTGCCAGTAGTAACCCCACCTTGGCAGGGAGTTCGGACACTGAAGCTTTCTTT.

The J gene is TRBJ1-2, the V gene TRBV12-3 or TRBV12-4; no definite D call. Trimming left V 2 bases short and J 4 bases short, with 11 bases between. The CDR3 is made up of 14 amino acids. CDR3 protein: CASSLQAVGYGYTF. The DNA for the CDR3 is TGTGCCAGCAGTTTACAAGCCGTGGGCTATGGCTACACCTTC.

There are many counts of this clonotype. The chain links TRBV2 to TRBJ2-1; TRBD1 matches 10 bases. The germline V gene encodes CDR1 SNHLY and CDR2 FYNNEI. The CDR3 extends over 16 amino acids. Unmatched junction bases numbered 6, after V lost 4 bases and J lost 3 bases. CDR3 protein: CASSAIRDRGYNEQFF. CDR3 nucleotides: TGTGCCAGCAGTGCCATTAGGGACAGGGGCTACAATGAGCAGTTCTTC.

This clonotype was found many times. The rearrangement links TRBV10-3 to TRBJ2-7; D might be TRBD1 or TRBD2, each matching 5 bases. Germline values: CDR1 ENHRY, CDR2 SYGVKD. This CDR3 contains 16 residues. V was cut by 7 bases and J by 4 bases, with 23 bases left in between. The CDR3 region is CAITRDAKMPDYEQYF. The CDR3 DNA reads as TGTGCCATCACCCGGGACGCTAAAATGCCGGATTACGAGCAGTACTTC.

This clonotype was observed a handful of times. An end of the junction does not agree with germline; a read error may underlie this. The V call is TRBV4-1, the J call TRBJ2-2; 10 bases map to TRBD2. CDR3 length: 15 amino acids. CDR1 and CDR2 from the germline V gene are MGHRA and YSYEKL. Here the CDR3 DNA reads TGCGTCAGCAGCCCCCTAGCGGGAGCCGCCGGGGAGCTGTTTTTT. Translating it yields CVSSPLAGAAGELFF.

This chain links TRBV7-9 with TRBJ2-2; weak D call: TRBD2 (6 bases). The CDR3 is 17 residues long. Germline CDR1 SEHNR, CDR2 FQNEAQ (reference sequence). The V end lost 5 bases, the J end lost 6 bases, and 22 bases lay between the germline ends. CDR3 in amino acids: CASSPSRNSGHAGELFF. For the CDR3, the DNA is TGTGCCAGCAGCCCTTCAAGAAATAGCGGTCATGCCGGGGAGCTGTTTTTT.

In this sample, this clonotype turned up many times. The chain has TRBV29-1 and TRBJ2-7, with TRBD1 as a possible D gene (6 bases). The CDR3 loop spans 13 amino acids. Germline CDR1 is SQVTM and CDR2 is ANQGSEA. Between the trimmed V and J ends, which lost 6 bases and 6 bases, there was a span of 18 bases. The CDR3 nucleotides are TGCAGCGTAGCAGGGGATCGGGCCTCCGAGCAGTACTTC. Translated, it gives CSVAGDRASEQYF.

This chain links TRBV4-2 with TRBJ2-7; D call uncertain. The CDR3 sequence is 15 residues long. The V end lost 1 base, the J end lost 4 bases, and 14 bases lay between the germline ends. Per the germline V gene, CDR1 is LGHNA and CDR2 is YNFKEQ. The CDR3 region has the DNA TGTGCCAGCAGCCAAGTAGTAGGGCAGGCTTACGAGCAGTACTTC. This gives the protein CASSQVVGQAYEQYF.

This clonotype was counted between two and nine times. The gene calls are TRBV24-1 and TRBJ2-2; 8 bases are a match to TRBD2. Germline loops: CDR1 KGHDR, CDR2 SFDVKD. There are 17 residues in the CDR3. Germline trimming cut 5 bases from V and 0 bases from J; bases unmatched to any gene: 7. The CDR3 is CATSAWDSGANTGELFF. The CDR3 nucleotides are TGTGCCACCAGTGCCTGGGATAGCGGGGCGAACACCGGGGAGCTGTTTTTT.

V and J are TRBV2 and TRBJ1-6, with D possibly matching TRBD1 (6 bases). V was cut by 6 bases and J by 13 bases, with 13 bases left in between. Germline values: CDR1 SNHLY, CDR2 FYNNEI. The CDR3 sequence is 12 residues long. Here the CDR3 DNA reads TGTGCCAGCAGAACAGGGAGTAGGCCCCTCCACTTT. It translates to CASRTGSRPLHF.

This chain connects TRBV5-4 to TRBJ2-7; no definite D call. Looked up from germline, CDR1 is SGHNT and CDR2 is YYREEE (reference sequence). V was shortened by 4 bases and J by 2 bases, with 16 bases between the two germline ends. The CDR3 extends over 15 amino acids. CDR3 in amino acids: CASSGKDGRPYEQYF. For the CDR3, the DNA is TGTGCCAGCAGCGGAAAGGACGGGCGGCCCTACGAGCAGTACTTC.

The genes are TRBV20-1 and TRBJ1-2; D remains unclear. The V and J ends lost 1 base and 6 bases respectively, with 12 bases between them. CDR1 DFQATT and CDR2 SNEGSKA come from the germline V gene (reference sequence). The CDR3 is 13 amino acids. CDR3 residues: CSARVGRFHGYTF. CDR3 nucleotide sequence: TGCAGTGCTAGAGTGGGCCGCTTTCATGGCTACACCTTC.

In regard to this clonotype: The junction shows a germline mismatch at one end, possibly a read error. The gene calls are TRBV19 and TRBJ1-5; 7 nucleotides line up with TRBD1. The CDR3 is 13 amino acids. Per germline, CDR1 LNHDA and CDR2 SQIVND (reference sequence). The CDR3, as DNA: TGTTCCAGTACCCCCAGGACAGGTCAGCCCCAGCATTTT. This gives the protein CSSTPRTGQPQHF. The full variable domain, completed using reference TRBV19 and TRBJ1-5, is DGGITQSPKYLFRKEGQNVTLSCEQNLNHDAMYWYRQDPGQGLRLIYYSQIVNDFQKGDIAEGYSVSREKKESFPLTVTSAQKNPTAFYLCSSTPRTGQPQHFGDGTRLSIL.

The V call is TRBV5-1, the J call TRBJ2-5; 7 bases line up with TRBD2. The V segment lost 2 bases and the J segment 5 bases; nucleotides outside the gene matches: 3. Germline CDR1 is SGHRS and CDR2 is YFSETQ. The CDR3 length is 13 residues. CDR3 in amino acids: CASSFPGGETQYF. The CDR3 region has the DNA TGCGCCAGCAGCTTCCCCGGGGGGGAGACCCAGTACTTC.

J is TRBJ2-7 and V is TRBV24-1, with no clear D. CDR1 and CDR2 (germline): KGHDR, SFDVKD. Deletions cut 2 bases from V and 3 bases from J, with 16 bases between. CDR3 size: 16 residues. This CDR3 reads CATSDSDGPRLYEQYF. In nucleotides, the CDR3 is TGTGCCACCAGTGATTCTGACGGCCCCCGACTCTACGAGCAGTACTTC.

The J gene is TRBJ2-5, the V gene TRBV7-9; tentatively, D is TRBD1 or TRBD2 (5 bases each). The CDR3 sequence is 15 residues long. The ends were cut back, 5 bases at V and 9 bases at J, with 22 bases in the middle. Germline V gene sequence: CDR1 SEHNR, CDR2 FQNEAQ (reference sequence). CDR3 nucleotides: TGTGCCAGCAGCCCAGGGATCGTCGGGAATCAGCCCCAGTACTTC. Protein: CASSPGIVGNQPQYF.

The rearrangement joins TRBV6-1 to TRBJ2-7; 8 nucleotides match TRBD2. The germline gives CDR1 MNHNS, CDR2 SASEGT. V trimming: 2 bases; J trimming: 7 bases; junction bases outside the gene matches: 10. This CDR3 region has 15 residues. The CDR3 here is CASSEFLAGSGEQYF. The CDR3 DNA is TGTGCCAGCAGTGAATTTCTAGCGGGTTCTGGAGAGCAGTACTTC.